This T cell receptor beta chain was retrieved from a study of patients and donors after allogeneic stem cell transplantation (dated by TCRdb to the early 2020s). The method was RT-PCR. Sequenced on a NextSeq 550. Clones were called with MiXCR by TCRdb after fastp trimmed the public reads at Q25, and only in-frame beta chains were retained. Each entry is one CDR3 protein sequence, shown with its most common DNA and genes. The sample records approximately 200,000 distinct CDR3 sequences, 13% to 15% of which are singletons. The biggest ten clones account for about 9.9% of the sample. CDR1 and CDR2 were assigned from the germline V gene (reference sequence) as LNHNV and YYDKDF. The CDR3 starts with the cysteine, ends with the phenylalanine, and has 15 residues. The CDR3 DNA has 45 bases and is translated from base 1. V is clipped by 0 bases and J by 5 bases, and the sequence between their germline boundaries is 10 bases long.

This clonotype was picked up a small number of times. This clone's antigen is unknown. No much larger clone exists at a distance of one base, and base qualities are not known. The receptor was isolated from a human donor who was either an allogeneic HSCT recipient or a stem cell or donor lymphocyte infusion donor (not recorded which). It is not recorded whose cells these are; they may come from a transplant donor. The V and J segments used are TRBV15 and TRBJ2-2, with TRBD2 as a weak D call on 5 bases. Sequencing was performed on blood, either unsorted or a sorted T cell fraction (not recorded which). The sequence in DNA is TGTGCCACCAGCAGAGATAGGACTGGGACCGGGGAGCTGTTTTTT. Its amino acids are CATSRDRTGTGELFF.